This note documents a single T cell receptor beta chain sequence. The antigen is unknown. Patients had HPV-negative, locally advanced oral cavity squamous cell carcinoma. There are 14 residues in the CDR3. The J segment lost 3 bases and the V segment lost 4 bases, leaving 7 bases of the junction unmatched. In germline, CDR1 is SGDLS, CDR2 YYNGEE. These data originate in a study of neoadjuvant anti-PD-1 for oral cavity cancer. Overall study findings and caveats: Each response group had just three patients in TCR analyses. Higher pretreatment Treg/Th17 ratios tracked higher pretreatment blood clonality.

PBMC libraries mostly used roughly 500 ng of input genomic DNA, with six replicates per sample. Profiling relied on immunoSEQ multiplex PCR, and the TCRdb table lists in-frame clones only, not all of them. This table holds around 12,000 clones, 65% found once. Sample: PBMCs, taken before nivolumab (anti-PD-1) treatment. The TCR was taken from a person aged 35-79 years with oral cavity squamous cell carcinoma. This chain links TRBV9 with TRBJ2-7; 7 nucleotides agree with TRBD2. CDR3 DNA: TGTGCCAGCAGCTCCGGACTAGAAAGCTACGAGCAGTACTTC. Its translation: CASSSGLESYEQYF.